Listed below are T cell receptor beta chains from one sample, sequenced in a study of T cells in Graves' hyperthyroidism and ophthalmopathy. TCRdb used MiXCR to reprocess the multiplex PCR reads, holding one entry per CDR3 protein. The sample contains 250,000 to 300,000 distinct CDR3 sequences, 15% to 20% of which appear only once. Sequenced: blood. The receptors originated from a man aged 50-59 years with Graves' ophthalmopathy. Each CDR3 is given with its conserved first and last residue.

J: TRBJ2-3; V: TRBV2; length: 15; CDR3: CASTGLAPTTDTQYF
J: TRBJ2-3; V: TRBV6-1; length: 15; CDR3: CASSGLAVKTDTQYF
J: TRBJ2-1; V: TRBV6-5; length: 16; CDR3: CASSYTDRGLHNEQFF
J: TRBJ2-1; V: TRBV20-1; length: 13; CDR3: CSANGREFNEQFF
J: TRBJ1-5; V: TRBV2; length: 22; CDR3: CASSEGGETVAGQGSSNQPQHF
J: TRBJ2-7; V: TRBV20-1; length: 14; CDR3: CSALGGGSDYEQYF
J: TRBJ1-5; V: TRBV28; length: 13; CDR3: CATHRDYNQPQHF
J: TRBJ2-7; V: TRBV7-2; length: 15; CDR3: CASSFTSSGSYEQYF
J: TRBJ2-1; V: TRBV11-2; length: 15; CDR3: CASSPGQTRYNEQFF
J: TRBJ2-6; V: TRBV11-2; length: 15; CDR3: CASRDPSSGANVLTF
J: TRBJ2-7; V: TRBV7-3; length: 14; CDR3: CASSPQAGTYEQYF
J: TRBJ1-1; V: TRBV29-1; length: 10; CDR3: CSVVGLEAFF
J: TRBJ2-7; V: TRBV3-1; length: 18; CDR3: CASSQKGLPGRFAYEQYF
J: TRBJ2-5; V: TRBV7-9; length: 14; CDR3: CASSLDGTGETQYF